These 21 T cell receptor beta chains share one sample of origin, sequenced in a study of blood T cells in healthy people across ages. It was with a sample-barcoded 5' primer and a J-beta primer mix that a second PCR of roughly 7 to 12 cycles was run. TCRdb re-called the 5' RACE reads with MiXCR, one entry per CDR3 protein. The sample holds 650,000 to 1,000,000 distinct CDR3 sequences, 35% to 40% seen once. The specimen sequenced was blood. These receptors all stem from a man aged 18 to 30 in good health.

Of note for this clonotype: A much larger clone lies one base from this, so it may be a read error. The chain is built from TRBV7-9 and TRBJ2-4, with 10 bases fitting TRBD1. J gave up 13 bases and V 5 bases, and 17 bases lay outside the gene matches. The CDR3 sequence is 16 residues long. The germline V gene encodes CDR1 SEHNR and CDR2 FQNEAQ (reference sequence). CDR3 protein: CASSPDRGLLGNEQYF. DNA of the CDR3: TGTGCCAGCAGCCCCGACAGGGGGCTTTTGGGCAATGAGCAGTACTTC.

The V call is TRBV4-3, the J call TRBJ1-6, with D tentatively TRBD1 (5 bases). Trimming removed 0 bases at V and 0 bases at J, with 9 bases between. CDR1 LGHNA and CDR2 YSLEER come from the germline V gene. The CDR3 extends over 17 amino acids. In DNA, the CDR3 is TGCGCCAGCAGCCAAGATGCAGGGACCTCCTATAATTCACCCCTCCACTTT. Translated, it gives CASSQDAGTSYNSPLHF.

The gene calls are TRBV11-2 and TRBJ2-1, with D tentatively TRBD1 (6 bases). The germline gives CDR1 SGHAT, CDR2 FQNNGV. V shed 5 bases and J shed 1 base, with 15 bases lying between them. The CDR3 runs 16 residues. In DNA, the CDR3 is TGTGCCAGCAGCACCCAACAGGGACGATCCTACAATGAGCAGTTCTTC. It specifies CASSTQQGRSYNEQFF.

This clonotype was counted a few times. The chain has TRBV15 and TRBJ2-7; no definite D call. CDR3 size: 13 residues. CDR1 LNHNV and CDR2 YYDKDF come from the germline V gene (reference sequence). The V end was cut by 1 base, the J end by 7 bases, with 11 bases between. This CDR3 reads CATSRGNKLEQYF. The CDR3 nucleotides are TGTGCCACCAGCAGAGGCAACAAGCTGGAGCAGTACTTC.

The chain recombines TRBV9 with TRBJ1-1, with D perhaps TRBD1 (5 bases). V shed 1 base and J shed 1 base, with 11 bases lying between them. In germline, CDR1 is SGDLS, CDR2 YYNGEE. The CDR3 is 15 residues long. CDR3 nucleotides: TGTGCCAGCAGCGTAATCCAGGGACCGAACACTGAAGCTTTCTTT. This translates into CASSVIQGPNTEAFF.

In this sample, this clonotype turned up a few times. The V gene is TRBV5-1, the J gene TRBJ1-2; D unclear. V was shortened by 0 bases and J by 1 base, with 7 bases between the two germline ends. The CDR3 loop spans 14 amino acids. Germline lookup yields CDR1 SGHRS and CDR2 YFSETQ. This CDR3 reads CASSLEADNYGYTF. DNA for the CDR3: TGCGCCAGCAGCTTGGAAGCTGATAACTATGGCTACACCTTC.

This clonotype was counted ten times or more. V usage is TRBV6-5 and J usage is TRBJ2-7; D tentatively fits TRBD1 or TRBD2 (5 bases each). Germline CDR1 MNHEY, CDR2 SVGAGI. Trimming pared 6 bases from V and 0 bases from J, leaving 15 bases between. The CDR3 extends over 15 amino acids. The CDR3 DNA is TGTGCCAGCAGCCGCAGGGACGGAAGCTCCTACGAGCAGTACTTC. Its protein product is CASSRRDGSSYEQYF.

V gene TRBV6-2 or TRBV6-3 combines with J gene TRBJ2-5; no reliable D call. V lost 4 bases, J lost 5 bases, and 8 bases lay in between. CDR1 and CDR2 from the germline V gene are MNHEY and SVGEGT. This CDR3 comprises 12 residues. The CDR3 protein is CASSSHLETQYF. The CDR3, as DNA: TGTGCCAGCAGTTCCCACCTGGAGACCCAGTACTTC.

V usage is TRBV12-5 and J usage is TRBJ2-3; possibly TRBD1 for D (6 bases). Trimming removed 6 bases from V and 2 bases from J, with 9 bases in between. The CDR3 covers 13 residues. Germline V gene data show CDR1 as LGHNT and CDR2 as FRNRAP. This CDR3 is CASGGATTDTQYF. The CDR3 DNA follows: TGTGCTAGTGGGGGGGCCACCACAGATACGCAGTATTTT.

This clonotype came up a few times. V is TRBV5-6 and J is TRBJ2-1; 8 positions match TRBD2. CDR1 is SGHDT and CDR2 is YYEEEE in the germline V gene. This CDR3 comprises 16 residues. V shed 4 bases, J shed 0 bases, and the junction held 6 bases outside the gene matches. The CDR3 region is CASSPAGGRSYNEQFF. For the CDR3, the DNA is TGTGCCAGCAGCCCGGCGGGGGGACGCTCCTACAATGAGCAGTTCTTC.

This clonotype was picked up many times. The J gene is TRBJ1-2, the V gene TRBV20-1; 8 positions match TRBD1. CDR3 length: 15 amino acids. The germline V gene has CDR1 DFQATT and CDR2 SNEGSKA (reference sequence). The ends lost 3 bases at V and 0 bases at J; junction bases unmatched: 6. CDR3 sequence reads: CSAREGQGSNYGYTF. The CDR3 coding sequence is TGCAGTGCTAGGGAAGGACAGGGATCTAACTATGGCTACACCTTC.

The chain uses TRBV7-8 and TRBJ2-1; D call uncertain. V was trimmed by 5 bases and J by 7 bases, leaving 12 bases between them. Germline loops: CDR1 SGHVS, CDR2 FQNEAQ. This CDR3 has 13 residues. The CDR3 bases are TGTGCCAGCAGCCCCGCTATTGTAAATGAGCAGTTCTTC. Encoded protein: CASSPAIVNEQFF.

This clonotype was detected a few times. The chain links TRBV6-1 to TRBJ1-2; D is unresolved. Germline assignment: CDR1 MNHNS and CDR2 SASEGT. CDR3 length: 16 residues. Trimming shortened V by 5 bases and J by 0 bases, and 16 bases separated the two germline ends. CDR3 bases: TGTGCCAGCAGTCGAGTTGACGGTCGTCCTAACTATGGCTACACCTTC. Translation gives CASSRVDGRPNYGYTF.

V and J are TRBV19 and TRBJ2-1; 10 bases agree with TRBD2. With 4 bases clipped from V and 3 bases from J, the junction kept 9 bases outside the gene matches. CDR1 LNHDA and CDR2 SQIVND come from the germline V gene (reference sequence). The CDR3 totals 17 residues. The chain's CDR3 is CASSTSLSSGGYNEQFF. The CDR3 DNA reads TGTGCCAGTAGTACGTCTCTCTCTAGCGGGGGCTACAATGAGCAGTTCTTC.

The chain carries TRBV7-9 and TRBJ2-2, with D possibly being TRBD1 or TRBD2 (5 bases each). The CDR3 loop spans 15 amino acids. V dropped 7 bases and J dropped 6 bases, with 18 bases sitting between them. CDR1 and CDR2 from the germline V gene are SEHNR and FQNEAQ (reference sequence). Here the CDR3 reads CASNRYGALPGELFF. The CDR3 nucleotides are TGTGCCAGCAACCGATACGGGGCCCTCCCCGGGGAGCTGTTTTTT.

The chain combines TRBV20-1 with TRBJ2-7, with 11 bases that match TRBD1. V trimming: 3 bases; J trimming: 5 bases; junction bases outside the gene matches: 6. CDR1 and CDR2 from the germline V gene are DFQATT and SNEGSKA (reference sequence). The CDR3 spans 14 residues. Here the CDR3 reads CSARGQGGNHEQYF. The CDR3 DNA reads TGCAGTGCTAGGGGACAGGGGGGAAACCACGAGCAGTACTTC.

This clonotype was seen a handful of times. CDR3 amino acids: CSARDPKSLGSYNEQFF. CDR3 sequence (DNA): TGCAGTGCTAGAGATCCTAAGAGTTTAGGCTCCTACAATGAGCAGTTCTTC. The rearrangement links TRBV20-1 to TRBJ2-1; D not certain. The CDR3 spans 17 residues. Trimming took off 0 bases at V and 0 bases at J, with 15 bases between the two ends. CDR1 DFQATT and CDR2 SNEGSKA come from the germline V gene (reference sequence).

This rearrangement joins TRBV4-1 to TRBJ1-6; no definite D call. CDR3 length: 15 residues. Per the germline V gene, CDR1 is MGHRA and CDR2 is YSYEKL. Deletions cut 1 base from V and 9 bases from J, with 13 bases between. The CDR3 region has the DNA TGCGCCAGCAGCCAAGGGGCAGACTGGGGTTCACCCCTCCACTTT. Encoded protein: CASSQGADWGSPLHF.

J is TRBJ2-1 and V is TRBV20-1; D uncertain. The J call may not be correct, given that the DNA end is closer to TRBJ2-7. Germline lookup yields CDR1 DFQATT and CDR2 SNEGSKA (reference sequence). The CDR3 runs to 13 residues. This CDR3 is CSAPGDTYNEQYF. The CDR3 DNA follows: TGCAGTGCCCCCGGCGATACCTACAATGAGCAGTACTTC.

CDR3 nucleotide sequence: TGTGCCAGCAGCCTACCGGGGAATTGGGGTGAGCAGTACTTC. It specifies CASSLPGNWGEQYF. This chain uses TRBV7-9 with TRBJ2-7; perhaps TRBD2 as D (5 bases). The CDR3 length is 14 residues. The germline gives CDR1 SEHNR, CDR2 FQNEAQ (reference sequence). The germline V and J ends were trimmed by 5 bases and 7 bases, with 18 bases remaining between them.

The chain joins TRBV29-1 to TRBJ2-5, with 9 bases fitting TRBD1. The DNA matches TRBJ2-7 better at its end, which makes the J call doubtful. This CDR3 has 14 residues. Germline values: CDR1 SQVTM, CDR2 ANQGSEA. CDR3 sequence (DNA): TGCAGCGTTGGTTCCGGGACAGGGTTTCGCGAGCAGTACTTC. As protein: CSVGSGTGFREQYF.